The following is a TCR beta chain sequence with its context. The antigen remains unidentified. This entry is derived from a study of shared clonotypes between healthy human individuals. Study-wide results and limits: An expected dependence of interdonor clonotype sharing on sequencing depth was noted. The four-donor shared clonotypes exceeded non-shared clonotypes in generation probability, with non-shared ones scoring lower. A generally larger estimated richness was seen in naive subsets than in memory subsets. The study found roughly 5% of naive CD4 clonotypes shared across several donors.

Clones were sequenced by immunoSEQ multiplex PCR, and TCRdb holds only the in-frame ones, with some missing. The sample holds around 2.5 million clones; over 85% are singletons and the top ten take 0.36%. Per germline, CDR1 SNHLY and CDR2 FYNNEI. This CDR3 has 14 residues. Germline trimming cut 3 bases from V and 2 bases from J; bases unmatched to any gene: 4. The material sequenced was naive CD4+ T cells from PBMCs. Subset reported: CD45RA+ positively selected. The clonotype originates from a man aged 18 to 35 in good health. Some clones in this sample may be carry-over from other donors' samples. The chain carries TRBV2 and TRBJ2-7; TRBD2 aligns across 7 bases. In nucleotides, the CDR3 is TGTGCCAGCAGTGAGACTAGCCCAACCTACGAGCAGTACTTC. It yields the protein CASSETSPTYEQYF.